These 5 T cell receptor beta chains originate from one sample sequenced in a study of T cells in localized non-small cell lung cancer (dated by TCRdb to about 2020). Libraries were constructed by the immunoSEQ multiplex PCR assay. The immuneACCESS repertoire file appears here via TCRdb, limited to in-frame rearrangements. These files lack a portion of the clones; in checked studies, under half of the deficit traces to unresolved V genes, and the cause of the others is not known. The sample table lists about 70,000 clones, less than 90% of them with a count of one. The top ten constitute 21% of the sample. The sequenced sample was peripheral blood, obtained before any cancer treatment. The origin of the receptors is a male donor older than 55 with stage III squamous cell lung carcinoma.

This sequence joins TRBV4-1 and TRBJ1-2; D not resolved. The CDR3 is made up of 13 amino acids. Germline V gives CDR1 MGHRA, CDR2 YSYEKL. The V gene lost 0 bases and the J gene lost 4 bases, with 6 bases spanning the gap. The CDR3 here is CASSQDISYGYTF. CDR3 sequence (DNA): TGCGCCAGCAGCCAAGATATTAGCTATGGCTACACCTTC.

This clone was seen more than once but under ten times. The chain joins TRBV18 to TRBJ1-6; a weak D match, TRBD1 (5 bases). The germline gives CDR1 KGHSH, CDR2 LQKENI. CDR3 size: 16 residues. Trimming removed 3 bases at V and 8 bases at J, with 17 bases between. As DNA, the CDR3 is TGTGCCAGCTCACCTCGGTCGGACGGGGCGGATTCACCCCTCCACTTT. It encodes CASSPRSDGADSPLHF.

The chain recombines TRBV4-2 with TRBJ2-2; weak D call: TRBD2 (6 bases). Germline CDR1 LGHNA, CDR2 YNFKEQ. CDR3 length: 17 residues. Trimming removed 0 bases from V and 0 bases from J, with 11 bases in between. CDR3 protein: CASSQDRQRANTGELFF. The CDR3 nucleotides are TGTGCCAGCAGCCAAGATAGACAGCGGGCGAACACCGGGGAGCTGTTTTTT.

This clone was found a few times. V gene TRBV19 combines with J gene TRBJ1-6; TRBD1 matches at 8 bases. The CDR3 length is 14 residues. Germline CDR1 is LNHDA and CDR2 is SQIVND (reference sequence). J lost 7 bases, V lost 7 bases, and 6 bases had no gene match. CDR3 region: CASTGQGINSPLHF. The CDR3 coding sequence is TGTGCCAGTACCGGACAGGGAATCAATTCACCCCTCCACTTT.

The V and J genes are TRBV6-1 and TRBJ2-2, with 9 nucleotides matching TRBD1. With 6 bases clipped from V and 5 bases from J, the junction kept 4 bases outside the gene matches. This CDR3 is built from 14 residues. Germline V gene sequence: CDR1 MNHNS, CDR2 SASEGT. The CDR3 sequence: CASRGQGRTGELFF. CDR3 coding DNA: TGTGCCAGCAGAGGACAGGGGCGGACCGGGGAGCTGTTTTTT.